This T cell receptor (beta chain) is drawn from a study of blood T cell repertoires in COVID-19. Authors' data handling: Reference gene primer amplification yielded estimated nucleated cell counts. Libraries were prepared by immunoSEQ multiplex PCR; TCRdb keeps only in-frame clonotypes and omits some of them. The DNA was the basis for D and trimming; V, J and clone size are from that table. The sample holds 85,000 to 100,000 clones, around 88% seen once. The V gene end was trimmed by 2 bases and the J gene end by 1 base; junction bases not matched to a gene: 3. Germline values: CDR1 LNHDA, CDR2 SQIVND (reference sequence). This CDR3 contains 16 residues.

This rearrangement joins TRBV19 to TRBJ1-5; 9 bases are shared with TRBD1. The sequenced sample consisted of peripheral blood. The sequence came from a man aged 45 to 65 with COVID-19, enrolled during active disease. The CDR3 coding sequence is TGTGCCAGTAGTATACGACAGGGGGTAAGCAATCAGCCCCAGCATTTT. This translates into CASSIRQGVSNQPQHF.